A selection of T cell receptor beta chains follows, all from one sample in a study of blood T cell repertoires in COVID-19. Data came from immunoSEQ multiplex PCR; TCRdb stores just in-frame clones and leaves some out. The sample lists roughly 180,000 clones, about four fifths occurring once. The sample taken for sequencing was PBMCs or T cells enriched from blood (not recorded which). The source is a man in his sixties who had recovered from COVID-19. CDR3s include the opening cysteine and the closing phenylalanine or tryptophan. D genes are given only for firm matches. The size field is filled for only some rows; it gives once, few, many or a size class.

D gene	V gene	clone size	J gene	CDR3 protein	CDR3 DNA
NA	TRBV13	NA	TRBJ1-2	CASSVHSGDSYTF	TGTGCCAGCAGCGTCCACTCCGGAGACTCCTACACCTTC
NA	TRBV3-1/TRBV3-2	once	TRBJ2-3	CASSQFPSTDTQYF	TGTGCCAGCAGCCAATTCCCTAGCACAGATACGCAGTATTTT
NA	TRBV20-1	NA	TRBJ2-2	CSYRNTGELFF	TGCAGTTACAGGAACACCGGGGAGCTGTTTTTT
TRBD2	TRBV5-1	NA	TRBJ2-1	CASSSSGDSYNEQFF	TGCGCCAGCAGCTCTAGCGGGGACTCCTACAATGAGCAGTTCTTC
TRBD2	TRBV5-1	NA	TRBJ2-2	CASSLAAGGITGELFF	TGCGCCAGCAGCTTGGCAGCGGGAGGTATAACCGGGGAGCTGTTTTTT
NA	TRBV7-2	NA	TRBJ2-1	CASSPRRVSTHEQFF	TGTGCCAGCAGCCCGAGGAGAGTTTCAACACATGAGCAGTTCTTC
TRBD1	TRBV15	NA	TRBJ1-1	CATSSQRQGRDTEAFF	TGTGCCACCAGCAGCCAAAGACAGGGGAGGGACACTGAAGCTTTCTTT
TRBD2	TRBV6-1	NA	TRBJ2-3	CASSEWASGGTDTQYF	TGTGCCAGCAGTGAATGGGCTAGCGGGGGTACAGATACGCAGTATTTT
TRBD2	TRBV7-9	NA	TRBJ2-5	CASSLHGTIVQETQYF	TGTGCCAGCAGCTTACATGGGACTATCGTACAAGAGACCCAGTACTTC
NA	TRBV28	NA	TRBJ1-2	CASSLVSRFMNYGYTF	TGTGCCAGCAGTTTAGTATCCAGGTTTATGAACTATGGCTACACCTTC
NA	TRBV7-8	NA	TRBJ1-1	CASSLDLSGLTEAFF	TGTGCCAGCAGCTTAGACCTTTCAGGGCTCACTGAAGCTTTCTTT
TRBD1	TRBV10-3	few	TRBJ1-1	CAISEVGTGGTEAFF	TGTGCCATCAGTGAAGTTGGGACAGGGGGCACTGAAGCTTTCTTT
TRBD2	TRBV30	NA	TRBJ2-5	CAWSGTSNQETQYF	TGTGCCTGGTCCGGGACTAGCAACCAAGAGACCCAGTACTTC
NA	TRBV6-5	few	TRBJ1-1	CASRQTGNTEAFF	TGTGCCAGCAGACAGACAGGCAACACTGAAGCTTTCTTT
TRBD1	TRBV6-5	NA	TRBJ2-7	CASRERQGADQQYF	TGTGCCAGCAGGGAGAGACAGGGCGCAGACCAGCAGTACTTC
TRBD1	TRBV30	NA	TRBJ2-3	CAWSSIGTGGTDTQYF	TGTGCCTGGAGTAGCATCGGGACAGGGGGGACAGATACGCAGTATTTT
TRBD2	TRBV5-1	NA	TRBJ2-4	CASSLDLAGAGDIQYF	TGCGCCAGCAGCTTGGATCTAGCGGGGGCAGGAGACATTCAGTACTTC
TRBD1	TRBV18	NA	TRBJ1-1	CASSPLPWTGGARNTEAFF	TGTGCCAGCTCACCTCTGCCTTGGACAGGGGGCGCGAGGAACACTGAAGCTTTCTTT
TRBD1	TRBV7-2	NA	TRBJ2-7	CASSSTGVTPYEQYF	TGTGCCAGCAGCTCCACAGGGGTAACCCCCTACGAGCAGTACTTC
NA	TRBV11-3	NA	TRBJ2-3	CASSFGGLITDTQYF	TGTGCCAGCAGCTTCGGCGGTTTGATCACAGATACGCAGTATTTT
NA	TRBV29-1	NA	TRBJ2-5	CSVLQISQETQYF	TGCAGCGTTCTTCAGATTTCCCAAGAGACCCAGTACTTC
TRBD1	TRBV6-5	NA	TRBJ1-6	CASRRTGVNSPLHF	TGTGCCAGCAGGCGGACAGGGGTGAATTCACCCCTCCACTTT
NA	TRBV6-5	NA	TRBJ1-2	CASRRDLGYTF	TGTGCCAGCAGGCGGGATCTTGGCTACACCTTC
TRBD2	TRBV9	NA	TRBJ2-3	CASSVRGGPEDTQYF	TGTGCCAGCAGCGTACGCGGGGGGCCGGAAGATACGCAGTATTTT
NA	TRBV27	NA	TRBJ1-2	CASSFSSNYGYTF	TGTGCCAGCAGTTTCTCTAGCAACTATGGCTACACCTTC
TRBD1	TRBV28	NA	TRBJ2-7	CASSFDPGQGRSYEQYF	TGTGCCAGCAGTTTTGATCCGGGACAGGGGCGCTCCTACGAGCAGTACTTC
NA	TRBV3-1/TRBV3-2	few	TRBJ2-2	CASSQARAGELFF	TGTGCCAGCAGCCAAGCCAGGGCCGGGGAGCTGTTTTTT
NA	TRBV2	NA	TRBJ2-5	CAGGRGQETQYF	TGTGCCGGCGGTCGAGGACAAGAGACCCAGTACTTC
NA	TRBV3-1/TRBV3-2	NA	TRBJ2-7	CASSQGSSYEQYF	TGTGCCAGCAGCCAGGGGAGCTCCTACGAGCAGTACTTC
NA	TRBV7-2	NA	TRBJ1-5	CASSLAGDQPQHF	TGTGCCAGCAGCTTAGCAGGGGATCAGCCCCAGCATTTT
NA	TRBV5-1	NA	TRBJ2-2	CASSLRSGTTGELFF	TGCGCCAGCAGCTTGCGCAGCGGAACAACCGGGGAGCTGTTTTTT
NA	TRBV4-1	NA	TRBJ1-1	CASSQETAYAYTEAFF	TGCGCCAGCAGCCAAGAGACAGCCTATGCCTATACTGAAGCTTTCTTT